The clone carrying this T cell receptor (beta chain) appeared once. This record comes from a study of blood T cell repertoires in COVID-19. On the study more broadly: Acute and convalescent COVID-19 samples came from the United States, Italy and Spain. PBMCs, B-cell-depleted T cells, or T cells were the source of the cDNA or gDNA that made up the material.

The CDR3 runs 12 residues. CDR1 is LNHDA and CDR2 is SQIVND in the germline V gene (reference sequence). V was cut by 3 bases and J by 15 bases, with 12 bases left in between. In the original processing: Counts of nucleated cells, estimated from reference gene primer amplification, were obtained. Using immunoSEQ multiplex PCR, the repertoire was profiled, and TCRdb retains in-frame clones only, with some absent. The V and J calls and the clone size are those of that table, but D and trimming were determined from the DNA. The sample consists of about 150,000 clones, 70% to 85% of them appearing once. Sequencing was done on a sample of peripheral blood. The chain recombines TRBV19 with TRBJ1-6; no clear D gene. The receptor's source is a woman aged 45 to 65 in a cohort sampled during active or convalescent COVID-19. The CDR3: CASSIEGYGLHF. The CDR3 DNA reads TGTGCCAGTAGTATCGAGGGTTATGGCCTCCACTTT.